This T cell receptor beta chain appears in the sequencing data of a study of Graves' ophthalmopathy and Graves' hyperthyroidism. This clonotype has a count of ten or more. The TCR beta CDR3 regions underwent amplification from RNA transcripts. First-round RT-PCR with HTBI primers preceded a second-round multiplex PCR. In TCRdb, the multiplex PCR reads were re-called with MiXCR into one record per CDR3 protein. This sample carries about 1.1 million distinct CDR3 sequences, about 40% of them seen once, and the ten largest clones take around 10%. Germline assignment: CDR1 DFQATT and CDR2 SNEGSKA (reference sequence). V gave up 5 bases and J gave up 4 bases, with 15 bases separating them. The length of the CDR3 is 14 residues.

The clonotype originates from an adult man with Graves' hyperthyroidism. The specimen sequenced was peripheral blood or thyroid tissue (not recorded which). This rearrangement joins TRBV20-1 to TRBJ1-5, with D unclear. CDR3 sequence (DNA): TGCAGTGCTGATAGGTATACCGGGAATCAGCCCCAGCATTTT. This gives the protein CSADRYTGNQPQHF.